This T cell receptor beta chain was sequenced for a study of cytomegalovirus exposure and HLA in healthy donors. Study-wide findings and caveats: According to the study, 150 to 200 TCR beta chains were cytomegalovirus-associated. TCR beta V segments were, for the most part, productive about 87% or about 30% of the time in an earlier analysis.

Those who donated were healthy bone marrow donors. In nominal health when sampled, donors likely had unrecorded immune exposures nonetheless. Per the germline V gene, CDR1 is LGHNA and CDR2 is YNFKEQ. This CDR3 is 16 amino acids long. Trimming cost V 4 bases and J 5 bases; bases outside gene matches: 11. PCR amplification relied on 60 Vbeta primers (plus 13 Jbeta primers). TCRdb keeps only in-frame clones here, not all; method: immunoSEQ multiplex PCR. The data hold about 67,000 clones, with approximately 90% observed a single time. To note about this clone: The antigen is not known.

V and J are TRBV4-2 and TRBJ2-5; 9 bases match TRBD2. Sequencing was done on a sample of PBMCs. The clonotype comes from a woman aged 25 to 45 in good health and CMV-seropositive. CDR3 protein: CASSPRGGRATETQYF. The CDR3 DNA sequence: TGTGCCAGCAGCCCTCGGGGCGGGAGGGCGACCGAGACCCAGTACTTC.